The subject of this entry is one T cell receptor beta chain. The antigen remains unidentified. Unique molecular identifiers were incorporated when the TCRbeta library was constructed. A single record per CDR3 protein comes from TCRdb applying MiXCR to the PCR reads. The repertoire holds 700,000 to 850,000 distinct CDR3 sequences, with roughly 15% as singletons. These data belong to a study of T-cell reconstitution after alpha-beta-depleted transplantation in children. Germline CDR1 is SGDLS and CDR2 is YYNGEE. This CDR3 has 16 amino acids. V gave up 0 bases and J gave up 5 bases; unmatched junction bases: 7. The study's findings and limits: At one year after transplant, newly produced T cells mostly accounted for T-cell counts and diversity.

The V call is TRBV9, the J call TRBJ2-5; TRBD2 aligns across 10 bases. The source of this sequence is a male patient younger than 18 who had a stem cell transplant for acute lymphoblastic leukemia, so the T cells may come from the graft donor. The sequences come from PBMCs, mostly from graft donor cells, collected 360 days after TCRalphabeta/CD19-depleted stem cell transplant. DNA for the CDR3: TGTGCCAGCAGCGTAGGGCCAGCGGGAGGGCCGGAGACCCAGTACTTC. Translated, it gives CASSVGPAGGPETQYF.